This T cell receptor beta chain is from a study of beta chain features in type 1 diabetes (dated 2018 in TCRdb). Turning to the overall study: Mean age, gender distribution, total cell number and subset yield did not differ between patients and healthy donors. The study compared TCRB repertoires of sorted circulating CD4+ T cell subsets between recently diagnosed type 1 diabetes patients and matched healthy donors. Regulatory and stem cell-like memory subsets were isolated from only 8 patients and about eight healthy donors, whereas naive and central memory subsets came from all 30 or so donors. A total of about 100,000,000 sorted cells were examined across all samples, and RNA yield correlated strongly with the number of cells per subset. Broader findings and caveats from the paper: At VDJ recombination sites, patients with type 1 diabetes made fewer insertions and deleted more nucleotides, a pattern implying thymic rearrangement abnormalities. The naive, central memory and regulatory TCRB repertoires appeared to resemble one another more closely among patients than among healthy donors. Because small numbers of individuals were included in the HLA sub-analyses, any influence of HLA type on TCRB rearrangement was left unresolved. PCR may preferentially amplify shorter templates, but because patient and control samples were amplified and corrected together, any resulting skew would affect both groups equally. Because cDNA rather than genomic DNA was sequenced, highly expressing activated cells could have been over-represented, although no difference in activation and CD3 levels was found between groups. Type 1 diabetes patients showed a moderate but significant shortening of TCRB CDR3 length in all four CD4+ subsets.

A single peripheral blood draw of around 120 mL on average was collected from each donor into heparinised tubes. A BD FACSAria II and a panel including CD45RO, CCR7, CD25, CD127, CD95 and CD27 were used to sort naive, central memory, regulatory and stem cell-like memory CD4+ T cells. Every sorted population had a purity above 95%. PBMCs were isolated immediately by Lymphoprep density gradient centrifugation and stained directly without culture. So that batch effects would be minimized, each experiment stained and sorted samples in pairs, pairing one healthy donor with one patient. Of note for this clone: Its antigen is currently not known. Base qualities are not provided; no much larger clone lies one nucleotide away.

The CDR3, from cysteine to phenylalanine, totals 14 residues. The read is trimmed to its CDR3 DNA, 42 bases read in frame from base 1. Taken from the germline V gene, the CDR1 and CDR2 loops are MNHNS and SASEGT. Trimming takes 2 bases from V and 0 bases from J, and the germline ends sit 5 bases apart. The entire amount of isolated RNA was reverse transcribed using the High Capacity cDNA Reverse Transcription Kit, so the sequenced TCRB transcripts were expressed ones. Deep immunoSEQ sequencing was performed on naive, central memory and regulatory T cell samples, with an average of around 3.4 million total reads per sample. Sorted cells were lysed in RLT buffer and RNA was extracted with DNase-treated RNeasy Micro or Mini kits, depending on cell number. Each cell subset was processed separately to prevent cross-contamination, with patient and healthy donor samples processed together. The immunoSEQ multiplex PCR was used to amplify TCRB sequences from cDNA, yielding 87-bp fragments that span the CDR3 region. Sequencing of the amplicons was done on the Illumina HiSeq platform. As for the original processing: PCR bias was corrected computationally using synthetic template baselines, and reads within Hamming distance 2 were collapsed, with unmergeable singletons discarded. Reads were aligned to IMGT to assign V, D and J genes, CDR3 length, and insertions or deletions at six rearrangement sites. Within each subset, clonotype counts were normalized to the number of sorted cells before true diversity and Gini coefficients were calculated with the tcR R package. The overlap coefficient, calculated on TCRB nucleotide sequences, was used to quantify repertoire sharing. The table comes from immuneACCESS by way of TCRdb, which keeps in-frame sequences with V and J called. Part of the clones is missing from these tables; in studies checked, under half for an unresolved V gene and the rest for unknown reasons. D and trimming were read from the DNA, whereas the V and J calls and clone size are those reported in that table. This sample lists over 90,000 clones; 25% to 35% were detected once. The ten largest clones take up about 0.49% of the sample.

The chain uses TRBV6-1 and TRBJ1-3; the D gene lacks a confident call. This clonotype was sampled from a young woman with type 1 diabetes. Sequenced: central memory CD4+ T cells from blood. The sequence in DNA is TGTGCCAGCAGTGAACACAGCTCTGGAAACACCATATATTTT. This codes for CASSEHSSGNTIYF.